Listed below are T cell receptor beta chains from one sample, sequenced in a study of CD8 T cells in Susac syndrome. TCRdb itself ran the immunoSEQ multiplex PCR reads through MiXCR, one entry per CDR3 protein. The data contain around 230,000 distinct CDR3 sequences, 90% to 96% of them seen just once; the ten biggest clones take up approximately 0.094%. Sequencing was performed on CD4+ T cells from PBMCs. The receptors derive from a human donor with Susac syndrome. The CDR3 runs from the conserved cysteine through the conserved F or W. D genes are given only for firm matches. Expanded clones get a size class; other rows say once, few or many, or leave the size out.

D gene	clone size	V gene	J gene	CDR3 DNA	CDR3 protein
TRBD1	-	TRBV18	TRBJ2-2	TGTGCCAGCTCACCACCCGTCCTACGACAGGGCACCGGGGAGCTGTTTTTT	CASSPPVLRQGTGELFF
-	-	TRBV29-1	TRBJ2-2	TGCAGCGTTGTGCCACCGGGACTGCGCACCGGGGAGCTGTTTTTT	CSVVPPGLRTGELFF
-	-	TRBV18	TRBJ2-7	TGTGCCAGCTCACCCAACTCCTACGAGCAGTACTTC	CASSPNSYEQYF
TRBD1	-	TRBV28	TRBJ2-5	TGTGCCAGCAGGAACCGGGACAGGGGGTATTCAGAGACCCAGTACTTC	CASRNRDRGYSETQYF
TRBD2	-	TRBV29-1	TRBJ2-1	TGCAGCGTTGGTTCTAGCGGAAATGAGCAGTTCTTC	CSVGSSGNEQFF
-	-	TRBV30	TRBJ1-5	TGTGCCTGGAGTGCTAACTGGGGAGACGGTCAGCCCCAGCATTTT	CAWSANWGDGQPQHF
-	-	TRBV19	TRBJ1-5	TGTGCCACAGAAATGACAGAATGGGGGCCCCAGCATTTT	CATEMTEWGPQHF
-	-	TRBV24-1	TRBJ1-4	TGTGCCACCAGTGCCGGAGGGGTTCGTGGTGAAAAACTGTTTTTT	CATSAGGVRGEKLFF
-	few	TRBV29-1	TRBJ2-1	TGCAGTGGATCCTACAATGAGCAGTTCTTC	CSGSYNEQFF
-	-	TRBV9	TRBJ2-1	TGTGCCAGCAGTAAAAACAATGAGCAGTTCTTC	CASSKNNEQFF
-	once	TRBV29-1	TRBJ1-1	TGCAGCGTTGTAGGGACTCACATGAACACTGAAGCTTTCTTT	CSVVGTHMNTEAFF
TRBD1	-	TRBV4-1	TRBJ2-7	TGCGCCAGCAGCCGCCGGGACAGGGGGTTCTACGAGCAGTACTTC	CASSRRDRGFYEQYF
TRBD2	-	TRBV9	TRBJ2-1	TGTGCCAGCAGCGTAGCTATCGGGCGGGAGGCCTACAATGAGCAGTTCTTC	CASSVAIGREAYNEQFF
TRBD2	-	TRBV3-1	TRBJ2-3	TGTGCCAGCAGCCAAGGGACTAGCGGGCCAGATACGCAGTATTTT	CASSQGTSGPDTQYF
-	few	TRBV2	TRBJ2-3	TGTGCCAGCAGTGGACAGGCAGATACGCAGTATTTT	CASSGQADTQYF
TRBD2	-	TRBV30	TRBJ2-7	TGTGCCTGGAAGGCCTGGCGGGAGTATCGAATATTATTC	CAWKAWREYRILF
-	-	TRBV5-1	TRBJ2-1	TGCGCCAGCAGCTTGGAGGTAGTGACATACAATGAGCAGTTCTTC	CASSLEVVTYNEQFF
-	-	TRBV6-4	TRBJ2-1	TGTGCCAGCAGTGAAAGCGGCAGTTCGAATAATGAGCAGTTCTTC	CASSESGSSNNEQFF
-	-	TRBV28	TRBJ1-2	TGTGCCAGCAGCATACCCAGGGATGACTATGGCTACACCTTC	CASSIPRDDYGYTF
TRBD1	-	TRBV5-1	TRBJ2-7	TGCGCCAGCAGCTTGGCCTGGGACAGGACCCTCGACATGTACTTC	CASSLAWDRTLDMYF
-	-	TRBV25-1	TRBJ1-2	TGTGCCAGCAGTGGGAACTATGGCTACACCTTC	CASSGNYGYTF
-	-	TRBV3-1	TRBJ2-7	TGTGCCAGCAGCCCCGGTGACCCACTGATCTACGAGCAGTACTTC	CASSPGDPLIYEQYF
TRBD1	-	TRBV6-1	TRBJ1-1	TGTGCCAGCAGTTTGACAGGGGATAGCACTGAAGCTTTCTTT	CASSLTGDSTEAFF